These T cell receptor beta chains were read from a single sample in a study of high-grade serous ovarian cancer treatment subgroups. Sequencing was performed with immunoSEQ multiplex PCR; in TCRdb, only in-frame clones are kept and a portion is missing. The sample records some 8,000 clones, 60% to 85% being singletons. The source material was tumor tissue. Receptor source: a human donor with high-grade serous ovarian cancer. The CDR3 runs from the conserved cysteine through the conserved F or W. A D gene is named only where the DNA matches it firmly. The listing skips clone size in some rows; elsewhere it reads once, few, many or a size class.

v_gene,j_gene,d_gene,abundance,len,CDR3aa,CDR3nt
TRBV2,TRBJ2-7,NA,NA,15,CASSVSGTSALEQYF,TGTGCCAGCAGTGTTTCTGGGACATCCGCCCTCGAGCAGTACTTC
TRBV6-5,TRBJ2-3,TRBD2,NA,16,CASSYQGGGDTDTQYF,TGTGCCAGCAGTTATCAGGGCGGGGGAGACACAGATACGCAGTATTTT
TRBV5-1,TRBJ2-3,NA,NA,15,CASSLLGDLTDTQYF,TGCGCCAGCAGCTTGTTAGGGGACCTCACAGATACGCAGTATTTT
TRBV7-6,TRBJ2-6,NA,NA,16,CASSLSVWSGANVLTF,TGTGCCAGCAGCTTATCCGTGTGGTCTGGGGCCAACGTCCTGACTTTC
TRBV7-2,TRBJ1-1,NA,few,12,CASSYSRTEAFF,TGTGCCAGCAGCTATTCCCGCACTGAAGCTTTCTTT
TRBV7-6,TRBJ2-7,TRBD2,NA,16,CASSLALSGGLHEQYF,TGTGCCAGCAGTCTGGCGCTGAGCGGGGGGCTCCACGAGCAGTACTTC
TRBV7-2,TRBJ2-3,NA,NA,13,CASSLEVLGTQYF,TGTGCCAGCAGCTTAGAAGTGCTAGGGACGCAGTATTTT
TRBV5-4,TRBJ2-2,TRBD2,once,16,CASSLGRGGYTGELFF,TGTGCCAGCAGCTTGGGGCGGGGGGGCTACACCGGGGAGCTGTTTTTT
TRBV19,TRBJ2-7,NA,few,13,CASTAQGSYEQYF,TGTGCCAGTACGGCACAGGGATCCTACGAGCAGTACTTC
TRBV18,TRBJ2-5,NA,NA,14,CASSPRRQEETQYF,TGTGCCAGCTCACCACGCCGACAGGAAGAGACCCAGTACTTC
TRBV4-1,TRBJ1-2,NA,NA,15,CASSQDPGSNYGYTF,TGCGCCAGCAGCCAAGATCCGGGTTCTAACTATGGCTACACCTTC
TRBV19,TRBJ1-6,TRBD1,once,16,CASSDRASAYNSPLHF,TGTGCCAGTAGCGACAGGGCCAGCGCCTATAATTCACCCCTCCACTTT
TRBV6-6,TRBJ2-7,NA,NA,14,CASSYGVARYEQYF,TGTGCCAGCAGTTACGGGGTAGCGAGGTACGAGCAGTACTTC
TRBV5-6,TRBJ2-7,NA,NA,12,CASRRSSYEQYF,TGTGCCAGCCGACGGAGCTCCTACGAGCAGTACTTC
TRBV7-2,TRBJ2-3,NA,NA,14,CASSFPGSTDTQYF,TGTGCCAGCAGCTTCCCTGGTAGCACAGATACGCAGTATTTT
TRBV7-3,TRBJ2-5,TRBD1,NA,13,CASSRDRGETQYF,TGTGCCAGCAGCCGGGACAGGGGGGAGACCCAGTACTTC
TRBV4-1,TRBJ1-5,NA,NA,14,CASSQDRLNRDVHF,TGCGCCAGCAGCCAAGATCGATTGAACAGGGACGTGCATTTT
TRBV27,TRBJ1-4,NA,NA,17,CASSHVLRGYRNEKLFF,TGTGCCAGCAGTCATGTGCTAAGAGGTTACAGGAATGAAAAACTGTTTTTT
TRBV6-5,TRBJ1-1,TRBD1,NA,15,CASSPGQGWDTEAFF,TGTGCCAGCAGTCCGGGACAGGGATGGGACACTGAAGCTTTCTTT
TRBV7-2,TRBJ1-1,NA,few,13,CASSLTESTEAFF,TGTGCCAGCAGCCTAACGGAGAGTACTGAAGCTTTCTTT
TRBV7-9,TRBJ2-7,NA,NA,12,CASSSTAVEQYF,TGTGCCAGCAGCTCGACCGCAGTCGAGCAGTACTTC
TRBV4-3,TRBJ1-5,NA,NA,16,CASSLDSWTVNQPQHF,TGCGCCAGCAGCCTGGACAGTTGGACAGTCAATCAGCCCCAGCATTTT
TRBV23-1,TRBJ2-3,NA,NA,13,CASIREGTDTQYF,TGCGCCAGCATTCGTGAGGGCACAGATACGCAGTATTTT
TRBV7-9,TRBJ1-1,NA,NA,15,CASKKIGARNTEAFF,TGTGCCAGCAAAAAAATCGGGGCCCGGAACACTGAAGCTTTCTTT
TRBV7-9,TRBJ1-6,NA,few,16,CASSPRERSYNSPLHF,TGTGCCAGCAGCCCCAGGGAGAGGTCCTATAATTCACCCCTCCACTTT
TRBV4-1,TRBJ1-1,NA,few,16,CASSPARDPSNTEAFF,TGCGCCAGCAGCCCCGCAAGGGATCCATCGAACACTGAAGCTTTCTTT
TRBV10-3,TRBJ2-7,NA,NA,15,CAISSLGGTSYEQYF,TGTGCCATCAGTTCCCTTGGGGGGACCTCCTACGAGCAGTACTTC
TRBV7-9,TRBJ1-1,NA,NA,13,CASSLRGNTEAFF,TGTGCCAGCAGCTTGCGGGGGAACACTGAAGCTTTCTTT
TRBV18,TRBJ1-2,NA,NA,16,CASSPGRDYGNYGYTF,TGTGCCAGCTCACCAGGGAGGGATTACGGAAACTATGGCTACACCTTC
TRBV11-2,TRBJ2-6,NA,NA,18,CASSTVVKQQSRANVLTF,TGTGCCAGCAGCACGGTCGTCAAGCAACAAAGTCGGGCCAACGTCCTGACTTTC
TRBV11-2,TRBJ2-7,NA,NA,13,CASSLLRSGEQYF,TGTGCCAGCAGCTTATTGAGGAGTGGCGAGCAGTACTTC
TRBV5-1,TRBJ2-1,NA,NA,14,CASSDSGGFIEQFF,TGCGCCAGCTCCGACAGTGGGGGGTTTATTGAGCAGTTCTTC
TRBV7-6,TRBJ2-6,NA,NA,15,CASSLGGAGANVLTF,TGTGCCAGCAGCTTAGGGGGAGCTGGGGCCAACGTCCTGACTTTC
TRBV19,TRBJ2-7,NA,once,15,CASSIYSDRVYEQYF,TGTGCCAGTAGTATATATTCGGACAGAGTTTACGAGCAGTACTTC
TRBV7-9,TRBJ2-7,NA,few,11,CASSLVYEQYF,TGTGCCAGCAGCCTAGTGTACGAGCAGTACTTC
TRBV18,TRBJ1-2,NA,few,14,CASSPPDSGYGYTF,TGTGCCAGCTCACCACCAGACAGCGGCTATGGCTACACCTTC